This entry describes one T cell receptor beta chain. This entry is derived from a study of cytomegalovirus exposure and HLA in healthy donors. In the study overall: Early on, a data release was issued that held approximately 92 million unique TCRs from HLA-typed donors.

In the PCR, 60 Vbeta and 13 Jbeta primers were used. Profiling relied on immunoSEQ multiplex PCR, and the TCRdb table lists in-frame clones only, not all of them. Of 100,000 to 150,000 clones listed, 17% are singletons. The clonotype was recovered from a female donor in good health and CMV-seropositive. The specimen was PBMCs.

This CDR3 is CASSLGPGQEAFF. CDR3 nucleotides: TGTGCCAGCAGCTTGGGCCCGGGACAAGAAGCTTTCTTT. The chain is built from TRBV7-9 and TRBJ1-1; TRBD1 is a possible D gene (6 bases). V dropped 3 bases and J dropped 8 bases, with 13 bases sitting between them. This CDR3 has 13 residues. The germline gives CDR1 SEHNR, CDR2 FQNEAQ (reference sequence).